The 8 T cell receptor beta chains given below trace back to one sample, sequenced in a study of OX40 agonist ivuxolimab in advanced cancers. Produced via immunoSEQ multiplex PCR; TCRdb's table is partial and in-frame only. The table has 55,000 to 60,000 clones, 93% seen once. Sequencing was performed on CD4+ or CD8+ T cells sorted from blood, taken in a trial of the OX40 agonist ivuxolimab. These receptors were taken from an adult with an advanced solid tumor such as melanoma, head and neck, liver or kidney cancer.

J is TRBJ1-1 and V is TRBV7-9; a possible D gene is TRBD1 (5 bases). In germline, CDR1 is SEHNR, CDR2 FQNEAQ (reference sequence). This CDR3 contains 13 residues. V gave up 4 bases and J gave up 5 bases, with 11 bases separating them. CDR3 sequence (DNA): TGTGCCAGCAGCTCACAGACAGCAACTGAAGCTTTCTTT. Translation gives CASSSQTATEAFF. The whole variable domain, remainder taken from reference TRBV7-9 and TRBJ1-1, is DTGVSQNPRHKITKRGQNVTFRCDPISEHNRLYWYRQTLGQGPEFLTYFQNEAQLEKSRLLSDRFSAERPKGSFSTLEIQRTEQGDSAMYLCASSSQTATEAFFGQGTRLTVV.

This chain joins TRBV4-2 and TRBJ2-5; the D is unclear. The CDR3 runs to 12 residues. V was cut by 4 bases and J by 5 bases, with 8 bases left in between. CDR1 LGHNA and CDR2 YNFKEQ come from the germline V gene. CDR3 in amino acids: CASSPDRETQYF. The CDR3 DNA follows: TGTGCCAGCAGCCCGGACCGGGAGACCCAGTACTTC.

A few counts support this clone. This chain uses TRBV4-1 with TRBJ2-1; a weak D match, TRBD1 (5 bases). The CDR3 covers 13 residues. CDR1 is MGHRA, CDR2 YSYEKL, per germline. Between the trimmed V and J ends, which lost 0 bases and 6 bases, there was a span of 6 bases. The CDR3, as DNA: TGCGCCAGCAGCCAAGACAGGGTCAATGAGCAGTTCTTC. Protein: CASSQDRVNEQFF.

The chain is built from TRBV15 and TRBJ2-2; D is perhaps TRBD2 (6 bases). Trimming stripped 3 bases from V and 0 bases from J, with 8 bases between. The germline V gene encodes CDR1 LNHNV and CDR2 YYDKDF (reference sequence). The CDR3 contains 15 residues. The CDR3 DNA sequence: TGTGCCACCAGCAGCCTAGCGTCGAACACCGGGGAGCTGTTTTTT. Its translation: CATSSLASNTGELFF.

In DNA, the CDR3 is TGCGCCAGCAGCCAACAAGCCCCAATAGCGGGATACAATGAGCAGTTCTTC. Encoded protein: CASSQQAPIAGYNEQFF. This sequence joins TRBV4-3 and TRBJ2-1, with 8 positions matching TRBD2. After removal of 2 bases from V and 4 bases from J, the junction contained 10 bases not matched to a gene. Germline V lookup: CDR1 LGHNA, CDR2 YSLEER. This CDR3 is 17 amino acids long.

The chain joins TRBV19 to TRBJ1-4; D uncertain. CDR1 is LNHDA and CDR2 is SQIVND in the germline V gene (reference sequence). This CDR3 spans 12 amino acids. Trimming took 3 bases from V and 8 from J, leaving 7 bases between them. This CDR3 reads CASSIGREKLFF. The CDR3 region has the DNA TGTGCCAGTAGTATTGGTCGGGAAAAACTGTTTTTT.

CDR3 protein: CASSRMGGTSGNTIYF. The CDR3 DNA reads TGCGCCAGCAGCCGGATGGGGGGAACCTCTGGAAACACCATATATTTT. This chain joins TRBV4-1 and TRBJ1-3; a weak D match, TRBD1 (5 bases). Per the germline V gene, CDR1 is MGHRA and CDR2 is YSYEKL. The CDR3 totals 16 residues. The V and J ends lost 4 bases and 0 bases respectively, with 13 bases between them.

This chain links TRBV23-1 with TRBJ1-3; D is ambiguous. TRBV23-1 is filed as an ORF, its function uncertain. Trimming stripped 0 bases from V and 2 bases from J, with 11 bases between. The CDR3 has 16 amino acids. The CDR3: CASSQSQADPGNTIYF. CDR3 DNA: TGCGCCAGCAGTCAATCGCAGGCTGATCCTGGAAACACCATATATTTT.